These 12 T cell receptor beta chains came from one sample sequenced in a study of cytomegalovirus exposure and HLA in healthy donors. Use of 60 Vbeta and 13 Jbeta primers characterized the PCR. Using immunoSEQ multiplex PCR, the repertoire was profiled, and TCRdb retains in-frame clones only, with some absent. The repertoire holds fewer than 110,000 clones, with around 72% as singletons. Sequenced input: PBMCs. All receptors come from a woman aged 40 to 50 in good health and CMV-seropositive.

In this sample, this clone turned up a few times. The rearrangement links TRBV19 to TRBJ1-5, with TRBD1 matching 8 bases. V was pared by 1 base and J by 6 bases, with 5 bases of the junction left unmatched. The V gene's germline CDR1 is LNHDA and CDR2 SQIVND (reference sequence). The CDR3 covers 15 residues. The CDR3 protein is CASSIGQGAFQPQHF. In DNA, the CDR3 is TGTGCCAGTAGTATAGGTCAGGGGGCTTTTCAGCCCCAGCATTTT.

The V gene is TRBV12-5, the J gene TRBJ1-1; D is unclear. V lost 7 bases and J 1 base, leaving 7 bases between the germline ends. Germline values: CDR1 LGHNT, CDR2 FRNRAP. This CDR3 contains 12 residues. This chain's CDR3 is CASAYGNTEAFF. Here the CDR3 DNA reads TGTGCTAGTGCCTATGGGAACACTGAAGCTTTCTTT.

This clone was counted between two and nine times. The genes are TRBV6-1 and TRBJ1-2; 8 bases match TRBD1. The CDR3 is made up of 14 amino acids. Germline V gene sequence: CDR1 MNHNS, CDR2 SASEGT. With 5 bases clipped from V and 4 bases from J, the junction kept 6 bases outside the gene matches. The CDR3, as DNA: TGTGCCAGCAGTTTAGACAGGGGTACCTATGGCTACACCTTC. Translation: CASSLDRGTYGYTF.

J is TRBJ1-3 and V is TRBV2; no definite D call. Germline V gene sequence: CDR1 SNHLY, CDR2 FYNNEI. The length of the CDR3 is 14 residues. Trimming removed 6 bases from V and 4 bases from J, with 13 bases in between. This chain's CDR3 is CASRLGPRGNTIYF. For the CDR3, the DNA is TGTGCCAGCAGACTAGGGCCCCGAGGAAACACCATATATTTT.

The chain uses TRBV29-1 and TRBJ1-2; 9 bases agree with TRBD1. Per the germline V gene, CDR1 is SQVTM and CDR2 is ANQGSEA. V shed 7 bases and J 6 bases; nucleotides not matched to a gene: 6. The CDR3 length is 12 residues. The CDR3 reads CSGKGQGDGYTF. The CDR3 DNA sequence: TGCAGCGGTAAGGGACAGGGAGATGGCTACACCTTC.

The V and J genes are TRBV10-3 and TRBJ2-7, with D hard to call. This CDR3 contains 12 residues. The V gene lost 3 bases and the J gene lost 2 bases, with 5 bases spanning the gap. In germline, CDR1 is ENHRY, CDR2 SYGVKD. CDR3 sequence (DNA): TGTGCCATCAGTGATACTACCTACGAGCAGTACTTC. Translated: CAISDTTYEQYF.

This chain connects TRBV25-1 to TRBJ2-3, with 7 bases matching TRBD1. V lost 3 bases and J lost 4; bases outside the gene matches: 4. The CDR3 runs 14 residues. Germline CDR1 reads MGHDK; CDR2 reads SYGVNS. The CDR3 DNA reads TGTGCCAGCAGTGAGGGACAGCGCGCAGATACGCAGTATTTT. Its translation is CASSEGQRADTQYF.

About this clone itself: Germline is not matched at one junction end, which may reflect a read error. CDR3: CASSQDRVRNQLQHF. DNA of the CDR3: TGTGCCAGCAGCCAAGACAGGGTACGGAATCAGCTCCAGCATTTT. J is TRBJ1-5 and V is TRBV4-2, with a tentative D call TRBD1 (5 bases). CDR3 length equals 15 residues. CDR1 is LGHNA, CDR2 YNFKEQ, per germline.

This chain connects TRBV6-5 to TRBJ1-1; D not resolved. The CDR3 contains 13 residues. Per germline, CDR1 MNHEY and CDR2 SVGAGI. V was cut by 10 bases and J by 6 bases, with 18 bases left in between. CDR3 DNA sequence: TGTGCCACCCGGAGTGTAGTTTCTGCTGAAGCTTTCTTT. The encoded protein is CATRSVVSAEAFF.

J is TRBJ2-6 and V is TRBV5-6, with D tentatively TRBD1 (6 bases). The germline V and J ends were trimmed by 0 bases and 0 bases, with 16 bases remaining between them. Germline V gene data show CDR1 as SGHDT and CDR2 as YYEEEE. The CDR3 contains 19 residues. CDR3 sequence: CASSLAGTHLNSGANVLTF. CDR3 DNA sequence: TGTGCCAGCAGCTTGGCCGGGACACATCTTAACTCTGGGGCCAACGTCCTGACTTTC.

The CDR3 reads CASSPTSGTGNTIYF. CDR3 nucleotide sequence: TGCGCCAGCAGCCCAACTAGCGGGACTGGAAACACCATATATTTT. The V call is TRBV5-1, the J call TRBJ1-3, with unresolved D. Trimming stripped 4 bases from V and 2 bases from J, with 13 bases between. The CDR3 sequence is 15 residues long. In germline, CDR1 is SGHRS, CDR2 YFSETQ.

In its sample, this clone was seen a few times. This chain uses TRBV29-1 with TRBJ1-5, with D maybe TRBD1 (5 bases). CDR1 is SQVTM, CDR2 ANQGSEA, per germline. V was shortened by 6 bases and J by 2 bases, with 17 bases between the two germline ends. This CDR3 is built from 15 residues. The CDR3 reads CSVAEGLLGNQPQHF. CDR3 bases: TGCAGCGTCGCGGAGGGACTGCTCGGCAATCAGCCCCAGCATTTT.